This entry concerns a single T cell receptor (beta chain). The CDR3 spans 13 residues. Germline V gene data show CDR1 as MGHDK and CDR2 as SYGVNS. Trimming stripped 5 bases from V and 3 bases from J, with 10 bases between. Here immunoSEQ multiplex PCR was the method, and the copy in TCRdb shows in-frame clones only, minus some. The profile shows 110,000 to 150,000 clones, 65% to 90% of them singletons. The record originates from a study of blood T cell repertoires in COVID-19. Turning to the study itself: The samples span acute and convalescent COVID-19 from the United States, Italy and Spain. T cells, B-cell-depleted T cells, or PBMCs supplied cDNA or gDNA.

The chain employs TRBV25-1 and TRBJ1-1, with no clear D. Sample: peripheral blood. This receptor was obtained from a man aged 45-65 years with acute or convalescent COVID-19. The CDR3 nucleotides read TGTGCCAGCAGTCGCTTTCCGGACACTGAAGCTTTCTTT. Residues: CASSRFPDTEAFF.